This is a list of T cell receptor beta chains from one sample in a study of shared T cell receptors in the human thymus. The table came from immunoSEQ multiplex PCR; TCRdb's copy has only in-frame clones and leaves some out. The data contain under 850,000 clones, around 87% of them singletons. These same records also appear under a second study, on human thymus T cells.

Sequencing was carried out using thymocytes. These receptors came from a boy under two years old with a congenital heart defect. Each CDR3 is given with its conserved first and last residue. A D gene is named only where the DNA matches it firmly. Expanded clones are given a class, and other clones once, few, many or no size at all.

D,size,V,J,DNA,CDR3
TRBD2,few,TRBV7-2,TRBJ2-1,TGTGCCAGCAGCTTTGCGGGAGGGGGGAAATCCTACAATGAGCAGTTCTTC,CASSFAGGGKSYNEQFF
TRBD1,-,TRBV5-6,TRBJ1-2,TGTGCCAGCAGCGGGACAGGTCATCGACGCTACACCTTC,CASSGTGHRRYTF
-,-,TRBV4-1,TRBJ2-7,TGCGCCAGCAGCCAAGAAGACAACGAGCAGTACTTC,CASSQEDNEQYF
TRBD1,-,TRBV7-9,TRBJ1-4,TGTGCCAGCAGCTTGGGCGGGACAGGGTTTGAAAAACTGTTTTTT,CASSLGGTGFEKLFF
TRBD1,-,TRBV11-2,TRBJ1-4,TGTGCCAGCAGCCTGGGGACAGGGAAGGAAAAACTGTTTTTT,CASSLGTGKEKLFF
-,-,TRBV5-6,TRBJ1-1,TGTGCCAGCAGCTTGTGGGAGAGGGATGGGCGGAGGGTCACTGAAGCTTTCTTT,CASSLWERDGRRVTEAFF
-,once,TRBV29-1,TRBJ2-1,TGCAGCGTCGGGGGGCACGGGAGTTCCTACAATGAGCAGTTCTTC,CSVGGHGSSYNEQFF
-,-,TRBV2,TRBJ2-7,TGTGCCAGCAGGACTACACAGGGGACTTACGAGCAGTACTTC,CASRTTQGTYEQYF
TRBD1,-,TRBV7-6,TRBJ1-1,TGTGCCAGCAGCTTAGAGCCGGGACAGGGGTCTGCTTACACTGAAGCTTTCTTT,CASSLEPGQGSAYTEAFF
TRBD2,-,TRBV4-2,TRBJ2-4,TGTGCCAGCAGCCAAGAGTTGGGACTAGCTAAGGCCAAAAACATTCAGTACTTC,CASSQELGLAKAKNIQYF
TRBD2,-,TRBV28,TRBJ2-4,TGTGCCAGCAGTGGGAAGTACCCCGCGGGCGGGGGCAAAAACATTCAGTACTTC,CASSGKYPAGGGKNIQYF
-,-,TRBV7-7,TRBJ2-1,TGTGCTAGCAGCTTTGCCAGACTGGCCTACAATGAGCAGTTCTTC,CASSFARLAYNEQFF
TRBD2,-,TRBV6-5,TRBJ2-1,TGTGCCAGCAGTTCCCTCGGGGGAGGGAACGATGAGCAGTTCTTC,CASSSLGGGNDEQFF
TRBD1,-,TRBV13,TRBJ1-1,TGTGCCAGCAGCTCGGACAGGGAGAACACTGAAGCTTTCTTT,CASSSDRENTEAFF
-,once,TRBV30,TRBJ1-2,TGTGCCTGGAGTACTCATAGGGACTTAGGGCGCTTGGGGCCTAACTATGGCTACACCTTC,CAWSTHRDLGRLGPNYGYTF
-,few,TRBV6-1,TRBJ2-7,TGTGCCAGCAGCCCGCCTAGTCCCTACGAGCAGTACTTC,CASSPPSPYEQYF
TRBD1,once,TRBV5-1,TRBJ1-2,TGCGCCAGCAGCTTGCAGGGGGCGCGCGGCTATGGCTACACCTTC,CASSLQGARGYGYTF
TRBD2,-,TRBV30,TRBJ2-2,TGTGCCTGGAGTGTACCGGAGCGGGGTGAACGGACCGGGGAGCTGTTTTTT,CAWSVPERGERTGELFF
TRBD2,-,TRBV5-1,TRBJ2-2,TGCGCCACCAAGAGGACTAGCGGGAGCGCGGACGCCGGGGAGCTGTTTTTT,CATKRTSGSADAGELFF
-,-,TRBV6-5,TRBJ2-5,TGTGCCAGCAGCTCGTGGACAGAAAAAGAGACCCAGTACTTC,CASSSWTEKETQYF
TRBD1,-,TRBV23-1,TRBJ2-6,TGCGCCAGCACCCCCTCGACAGGGGACTCTGGGGCCAACGTCCTGACTTTC,CASTPSTGDSGANVLTF
TRBD2,-,TRBV27,TRBJ2-1,TGTGCCAGCAGTTTAAGGCTAGCGGGTGCCCGAGGCTCCTACAATGAGCAGTTCTTC,CASSLRLAGARGSYNEQFF
TRBD2,once,TRBV2,TRBJ2-1,TGTGCCAGCAGGGGTAAACCGGGACTAGTCTACAATGAGCAGTTCTTC,CASRGKPGLVYNEQFF
-,once,TRBV21-1,TRBJ2-3,TGTGCCAGCAGCAAAGATTCCCACTACACAGATACGCAGTATTTT,CASSKDSHYTDTQYF
-,few,TRBV6-5,TRBJ2-3,TGTGCCAGCAGTCACCGGACAGAAACAGATACGCAGTATTTT,CASSHRTETDTQYF
-,-,TRBV27,TRBJ1-1,TGTGCCAGCAGTTTTACAGCAATGAACACTGAAGCTTTCTTT,CASSFTAMNTEAFF
-,few,TRBV4-3,TRBJ1-4,TGCGCCAGCAGCCAAGAGCCACACGAAAAACTGTTTTTT,CASSQEPHEKLFF
TRBD1,few,TRBV4-3,TRBJ1-2,TGCGCCAGCAGCCAAGAGGTTAGGACAGGGAATGGCTACACCTTC,CASSQEVRTGNGYTF
-,-,TRBV4-1,TRBJ2-1,TGCGCCAGCAGCCAAGAAGGTAGGAATAGCGGATCCGACAATGAGCAGTTCTTC,CASSQEGRNSGSDNEQFF
-,-,TRBV27,TRBJ2-2,TGTGCCAGCAGGACAGCCAACGCCGGGGAGCTGTTTTTT,CASRTANAGELFF
TRBD1,-,TRBV19,TRBJ2-7,TGTGCCAGTAGTATAAATATGGGAACAGGGGTCGGGCACGAGCAGTACTTC,CASSINMGTGVGHEQYF
TRBD2,-,TRBV6-5,TRBJ2-7,TGTGCCAGCAGAAAGCTAGCGGGAGGGCACTACGAGCAGTACTTC,CASRKLAGGHYEQYF
-,-,TRBV7-8,TRBJ2-1,TGTGCCAGCAGCTTAGCGCAGGGGCCTACTTCCTACAATGAGCAGTTCTTC,CASSLAQGPTSYNEQFF
TRBD2,once,TRBV30,TRBJ2-4,TGTGCCTGGAGTGCCAAGACTAGCGGGATTTACAATGCAACCGCCAAAAACATTCAGTACTTC,CAWSAKTSGIYNATAKNIQYF
-,few,TRBV28,TRBJ2-7,TGTGCCAGCAGCAAATACGGAGGGCTCGGGAACGAGCAGTACTTC,CASSKYGGLGNEQYF
-,-,TRBV5-1,TRBJ2-2,TGCGCCAGCAGGGAGGGGAAGTACACCGGGGAGCTGTTTTTT,CASREGKYTGELFF
-,-,TRBV12-5,TRBJ2-7,TGTGCTAGTGGCTACCCCCGCTACGAGCAGTACTTC,CASGYPRYEQYF
TRBD2,once,TRBV27,TRBJ2-5,TGTGCCAGCAGCCCCGGGACTAGCGGGAGTGGGGTGGAAGAGACCCAGTACTTC,CASSPGTSGSGVEETQYF
TRBD1,-,TRBV4-1,TRBJ1-2,TGCGCCAGCAGCCAAGATAGGGACAGGGCCTATGGCTACACCTTC,CASSQDRDRAYGYTF
-,-,TRBV5-1,TRBJ1-1,TGCGCCAGCAGCCTGGGGGTGGGCATCGAAGCTTTCTTT,CASSLGVGIEAFF
-,once,TRBV23-1,TRBJ1-2,TGCGCCAGCAGTCCCTCAGGACAGAGCAACTATGGCTACACCTTC,CASSPSGQSNYGYTF
TRBD1,-,TRBV11-2,TRBJ1-2,TGTGCCAGCAGCTCAGACCCGGGACAGGGGAACCCATGCTGCGGCTACACCTTC,CASSSDPGQGNPCCGYTF
-,-,TRBV18,TRBJ2-3,TGTGCCAGCTCACCAGGTCAGGGGAGCACAGATACGCAGTATTTT,CASSPGQGSTDTQYF
TRBD1,-,TRBV7-9,TRBJ2-7,TGTGCCAGCAGCTTAGGGCCCAGTCGGACAGGGACCTACGAGCAGTACTTC,CASSLGPSRTGTYEQYF
-,-,TRBV27,TRBJ1-4,TGTGCCAGCAGTTCAGGGGCGCAGGTTGCAACTAATGAAAAACTGTTTTTT,CASSSGAQVATNEKLFF
-,-,TRBV14,TRBJ1-2,TGTGCCAGCAGCCACGGGTCCCCCTATGGCTACACCTTC,CASSHGSPYGYTF
-,-,TRBV19,TRBJ1-2,TGTGCCAGTAGTACCGAGGGCGCCCGAAATGGCTACACCTTC,CASSTEGARNGYTF